This TCR beta chain was captured by sequencing in a study of Tregs in tolerant kidney transplant recipients. General study points: No direct test of biological reproducibility was done here. Expanding Tregs on activated donor B cells appeared to best identify donor-specific TCRbeta clones.

CD4+CD25+CD127- Tregs, CD4+CD25- non-Tregs, CD4 and CD8 cells were sorted. Before regulatory T cell sorting, thawed PBMCs rested overnight at 37°C in 150 to 250 IU/ml IL-2. For this clone: Antigen specificity is unknown.

Profiling relied on immunoSEQ multiplex PCR, and the TCRdb table lists in-frame clones only, not all of them. The sample lists roughly 49,000 clones, about 90% occurring once. The CDR3 loop spans 15 amino acids. Between the trimmed V and J ends, which lost 2 bases and 1 base, there was a span of 12 bases. CDR1 and CDR2 from the germline V gene are SGHKS and YYEKEE (reference sequence). The sequenced material came from Tregs from blood. The receptor comes from a human donor in good health. This chain links TRBV5-5 with TRBJ1-2, with D uncertain. The CDR3 region is CASSFGGRYNYGYTF. In nucleotides, the CDR3 is TGTGCCAGCAGCTTCGGCGGGAGATATAACTATGGCTACACCTTC.